This TCR beta chain was captured in a study of regulatory T cells in long-lasting Graves disease. Construction of TCR beta libraries relied on iRepertoire HTBI primers and on Arm-PCR targeting CDR3 regions. One entry per CDR3 protein, called by TCRdb with MiXCR from the multiplex PCR reads. The sample records 360,000 or so distinct CDR3 sequences, around 15% being singletons. V dropped 1 base and J dropped 12 bases, with 18 bases sitting between them. CDR3 length equals 13 residues. The V gene's germline CDR1 is GTSNPN and CDR2 SVGIG (reference sequence). This clonotype was picked up many times. Its antigen is undetermined. Time point defined: newly diagnosed GD, antithyroid drugs for less than 3 months. PBMCs provided the RNA from which the TCR library was made. Whole-study findings and limits: Thyroid tissue was not studied; only peripheral blood was.

A further study also used this sample, focusing on T cells in Graves' hyperthyroidism and ophthalmopathy.

The sequence came from a man aged 35 to 55 with Graves disease. Sequencing was performed on peripheral blood mononuclear cells (PBMCs), taken at new diagnosis, from a patient treated with antithyroid drugs. This chain connects TRBV30 to TRBJ1-1; TRBD1 is a possible D gene (6 bases). The CDR3 spells CAWSEPGAWRTFF. The CDR3 nucleotides are TGTGCCTGGAGTGAACCGGGGGCTTGGCGAACTTTCTTT. The whole variable domain, filled in from reference TRBV30 and TRBJ1-1, reads SQTIHQWPATLVQPVGSPLSLECTVEGTSNPNLYWYRQAAGRGLQLLFYSVGIGQISSEVPQNLSASRPQDRQFILSSKKLLLSDSGFYLCAWSEPGAWRTFFGQGTRLTVV.